This T cell receptor beta chain was obtained from a study of cytomegalovirus exposure and HLA in healthy donors. This CDR3 is built from 15 residues. CDR1 and CDR2 (germline): SGDLS, YYNGEE. J lost 1 base, V lost 5 bases, and 2 bases had no gene match. This clone showed up just a few times. Both 60 Vbeta primers and 13 Jbeta primers went into the PCR. TCRdb's copy holds only in-frame clones and misses some; the assay was immunoSEQ multiplex PCR. The sample carries about 180,000 clones, approximately 79% recorded once. V gene TRBV9 combines with J gene TRBJ2-2; the match to TRBD2 covers 10 bases. This TCR was recovered from a man aged 35-49 years in good health and CMV-seropositive. The sample comprised PBMCs. The CDR3 DNA reads TGTGCCAGCAGAGGGACTAGCGAGAACACCGGGGAGCTGTTTTTT. This encodes CASRGTSENTGELFF. Full variable domain (missing parts from reference TRBV9 and TRBJ2-2): DSGVTQTPKHLITATGQRVTLRCSPRSGDLSVYWYQQSLDQGLQFLIQYYNGEERAKGNILERFSAQQFPDLHSELNLSSLELGDSALYFCASRGTSENTGELFFGEGSRLTVL.